These T cell receptor beta chains were read from a single sample in a study of T cells in Graves' hyperthyroidism and ophthalmopathy. TCRdb re-derived calls from the multiplex PCR reads in MiXCR, one entry per CDR3 protein. The data show about 160,000 distinct CDR3 sequences, 9.4% seen once. Sequencing was done on a sample of blood. The receptors derive from a woman aged 18 to 35 with Graves' hyperthyroidism that later progressed to Graves' ophthalmopathy. Both conserved end residues are part of each CDR3. A D gene is named only where the DNA matches it firmly. Size is stated for part of the rows, as once, few or many counts, or as a class when the clone is expanded.

D	J	size	V	CDR3	DNA
TRBD2	TRBJ2-1	many	TRBV24-1	CATSDTGTSENEQFF	TGTGCCACCAGTGACACCGGGACTAGCGAAAATGAGCAGTTCTTC
-	TRBJ2-3	many	TRBV12-3/TRBV12-4	CASSLFRRADTQYF	TGTGCCAGCAGTTTATTTCGGCGCGCAGATACGCAGTATTTT
TRBD2	TRBJ2-1	few	TRBV20-1	CSARGNIAGGHNEQFF	TGCAGTGCTAGGGGGAACATAGCGGGGGGGCACAATGAGCAGTTCTTC
TRBD1	TRBJ2-2	few	TRBV7-8	CASSYTGVVTGELFF	TGTGCCAGCAGCTACACAGGGGTAGTGACCGGGGAGCTGTTTTTT
-	TRBJ1-1	many	TRBV3-1	CASSQDRGASLNTEAFF	TGTGCCAGCAGCCAAGACCGCGGGGCTTCGTTGAACACTGAAGCTTTCTTT
-	TRBJ2-7	many	TRBV25-1	CASRDGTTGAIYEQYF	TGTGCCAGCAGGGATGGGACCACCGGTGCGATTTACGAGCAGTACTTC
TRBD1	TRBJ2-2	many	TRBV12-5	CASGLVRRGTANTGELFF	TGTGCTAGTGGTTTGGTACGGAGAGGGACAGCGAACACCGGGGAGCTGTTTTTT
-	TRBJ2-3	many	TRBV2	CASSPLGTAGTDTQYF	TGTGCCAGCAGCCCCCTCGGAACAGCAGGCACAGATACGCAGTATTTT
TRBD1	TRBJ1-2	many	TRBV20-1	CSAPEGGQLYGYTF	TGCAGTGCTCCCGAAGGGGGCCAACTCTATGGCTACACCTTC
TRBD2	TRBJ2-1	many	TRBV6-1	CASVRTSGILGNEQFF	TGTGCCAGCGTTCGGACTAGCGGGATTCTAGGCAATGAGCAGTTCTTC
TRBD2	TRBJ2-5	many	TRBV6-1	CASSPTGGEQETQYF	TGTGCCAGCAGCCCCACGGGGGGGGAACAAGAGACCCAGTACTTC
-	TRBJ2-7	-	TRBV29-1	CSVEDLWEEQYF	TGCAGCGTTGAAGATCTTTGGGAGGAGCAGTACTTC
TRBD1	TRBJ2-2	many	TRBV5-1	CASSLASGTGHTGELFF	TGCGCCAGCAGCTTGGCTTCCGGGACAGGACACACCGGGGAGCTGTTTTTT
-	TRBJ1-2	many	TRBV2	CASIFTQYGYTF	TGTGCCAGCATTTTTACTCAGTATGGCTACACCTTC
-	TRBJ2-3	many	TRBV3-1	CASSQAGGDTQYF	TGTGCCAGCAGCCAAGCAGGTGGGGATACGCAGTATTTT
-	TRBJ2-3	many	TRBV2	CASSEEAGDLTDTQYF	TGTGCCAGCAGTGAAGAGGCGGGTGATTTAACAGATACGCAGTATTTT
TRBD2	TRBJ2-1	many	TRBV18	CASFRGGGYNEQFF	TGTGCCAGCTTCCGCGGGGGGGGATACAATGAGCAGTTCTTC
-	TRBJ1-4	many	TRBV7-9	CASNKVEEVGEKLFF	TGTGCCAGCAACAAGGTTGAGGAAGTAGGGGAAAAACTGTTTTTT
-	TRBJ2-1	-	TRBV29-1	CSSSAGYEQFF	TGCAGCTCTTCTGCGGGCTATGAGCAGTTCTTC
-	TRBJ1-4	many	TRBV28	CASSYRGAINEKLFF	TGTGCCAGCAGTTACCGTGGGGCTATTAATGAAAAACTGTTTTTT
-	TRBJ1-2	many	TRBV2	CASSFVTGSYGYTF	TGTGCCAGCAGTTTTGTTACAGGGAGCTATGGCTACACCTTC
TRBD1	TRBJ1-4	-	TRBV20-1	CSLQGAKGIATNEKLFF	TGCAGTTTACAGGGGGCGAAGGGGATAGCAACTAATGAAAAACTGTTTTTT
TRBD2	TRBJ2-2	many	TRBV5-1	CASSLDLAGGYTGELFF	TGCGCCAGCAGCTTGGATCTAGCGGGAGGTTACACCGGGGAGCTGTTTTTT
-	TRBJ2-1	many	TRBV7-9	CASSGKTIFGEQFF	TGTGCCAGCAGCGGAAAGACTATCTTCGGCGAGCAGTTCTTC
-	TRBJ1-1	many	TRBV15	CATSWGTGTTEAFF	TGTGCCACCAGCTGGGGAACAGGGACCACTGAAGCTTTCTTT
-	TRBJ1-1	many	TRBV6-1	CASSYSQGLTNTEAFF	TGTGCCAGCAGTTATTCACAGGGCCTAACGAACACTGAAGCTTTCTTT
-	TRBJ1-1	many	TRBV6-2/TRBV6-3	CASSPIRGDGFF	TGTGCCAGCAGCCCAATTCGGGGGGACGGGTTCTTT
TRBD1	TRBJ2-7	many	TRBV6-1	CASGLNRGSSYEQYF	TGTGCCAGCGGATTAAACAGGGGTAGCTCCTACGAGCAGTACTTC
-	TRBJ2-5	many	TRBV7-8	CASSPMTREETQYF	TGTGCCAGCAGCCCGATGACTAGGGAAGAGACCCAGTACTTC
-	TRBJ2-2	few	TRBV19	CASSIGAGASIYVWELFF	TGTGCCAGTAGTATAGGGGCAGGGGCGTCTATCTATGTCTGGGAGCTGTTTTTT
TRBD2	TRBJ2-1	many	TRBV2	CASSDGGGALYNEQFF	TGTGCCAGCAGTGACGGCGGGGGTGCCCTCTACAATGAGCAGTTCTTC
-	TRBJ1-1	-	TRBV30	CAWGGRVRGTEAFF	TGTGCCTGGGGTGGGCGAGTTCGGGGCACTGAAGCTTTCTTT
TRBD2	TRBJ2-1	many	TRBV13	CASSSNPTGLVHNEQFF	TGTGCCAGCAGCTCCAATCCTACGGGACTAGTACACAATGAGCAGTTCTTC
TRBD2	TRBJ2-1	many	TRBV12-3/TRBV12-4	CASSFLTSGTSWEQFF	TGTGCCAGCAGTTTTTTAACTAGCGGGACTTCGTGGGAGCAGTTCTTC
-	TRBJ2-1	many	TRBV30	CAWSVTHNEQFF	TGTGCCTGGAGTGTAACACACAATGAGCAGTTCTTC
-	TRBJ2-6	many	TRBV2	CASRGARGNAGANVLTF	TGTGCCAGCCGGGGGGCCAGGGGGAACGCTGGGGCCAACGTCCTGACTTTC
-	TRBJ1-5	many	TRBV19	CATNNREGQPQHF	TGTGCCACAAATAACAGGGAGGGTCAGCCCCAGCATTTT
-	TRBJ1-4	few	TRBV10-3	CAIKPGANEKRFF	TGTGCCATCAAACCAGGGGCTAATGAAAAACGGTTTTTT
TRBD1	TRBJ2-5	many	TRBV6-1	CASSLGTGGLKETQYF	TGTGCCAGCAGCCTCGGGACAGGGGGCCTGAAGGAGACCCAGTACTTC
TRBD2	TRBJ2-3	many	TRBV2	CASSAGGLAGDTQYF	TGTGCCAGCAGCGCCGGGGGACTAGCGGGAGATACGCAGTATTTT
TRBD1	TRBJ1-6	few	TRBV19	CASSTQRDRGLNSPLHF	TGTGCCAGTAGTACCCAAAGGGACAGGGGGCTAAATTCACCCCTCCACTTT
TRBD1	TRBJ1-2	many	TRBV28	CASSSRDRVHGYTF	TGTGCCAGCAGTTCCCGGGACAGGGTTCATGGCTACACCTTC
TRBD1	TRBJ1-5	many	TRBV12-3/TRBV12-4	CASSRDRAVSNQPQHF	TGTGCCAGCAGCCGCGACAGGGCGGTCTCCAATCAGCCCCAGCATTTT
-	TRBJ2-5	few	TRBV4-2	CASSQVAEQETQYF	TGTGCCAGCAGCCAAGTAGCGGAACAAGAGACCCAGTACTTC
-	TRBJ1-5	many	TRBV7-2	CASSFGSAGNQPQHF	TGTGCCAGCAGCTTCGGATCGGCGGGAAATCAGCCCCAGCATTTT
-	TRBJ2-7	-	TRBV19	CASSIKGKSPSWSYEQYF	TGTGCCAGTAGTATTAAGGGGAAAAGTCCATCCTGGTCCTACGAGCAGTACTTC
TRBD2	TRBJ2-1	many	TRBV28	CASSPGTSIYNEQFF	TGTGCCAGCAGTCCCGGGACTAGCATTTACAATGAGCAGTTCTTC
-	TRBJ1-2	many	TRBV5-5	CASSTGTGEDGYTF	TGTGCCAGCAGCACCGGGACTGGGGAGGATGGCTACACCTTC
-	TRBJ2-4	few	TRBV19	CASMSQGMVNIQYF	TGTGCCAGTATGTCACAGGGAATGGTAAACATTCAGTACTTC